Sequencing of this TCR beta chain was carried out in a study of blood T cell repertoires in COVID-19. Study at large: Specimens from acute and convalescent COVID-19 originated in the United States, Italy and Spain.

V lost 6 bases, J lost 6 bases, and 6 bases stayed unmatched. The CDR3 is 13 amino acids. From germline, CDR1 is SGHRS and CDR2 YFSETQ. As originally analysed: For nucleated cells, counts were estimated from reference gene primer amplification. Only in-frame clones appear in the TCRdb table, and some are missing; sequencing was by immunoSEQ multiplex PCR. Clonal size and the V and J genes are those of that table, whereas D and trimming came from the DNA. This table holds 65,000 to 90,000 clones, 82% found once. The TCR sequence derives from a woman between 55 and 75 years old with acute or convalescent COVID-19. The chain combines TRBV5-1 with TRBJ2-1; TRBD1 aligns across 7 bases. Source material: peripheral blood. This chain's CDR3 is CASKKTGPNEQFF. CDR3 DNA sequence: TGCGCCAGCAAGAAGACAGGGCCCAATGAGCAGTTCTTC.